Listed below are T cell receptor beta chains from one sample, sequenced in a study of blood T cell repertoires in COVID-19. Assay: immunoSEQ multiplex PCR; the TCRdb copy retains only in-frame clones and omits some. This table holds roughly 38,000 clones, about three quarters found once. Sequencing was carried out using peripheral blood. These receptors all stem from a man aged 65 to 85 with active or convalescent COVID-19. Each CDR3 is given with its conserved first and last residue. Each record gives: J gene, V gene, D gene, clone size, CDR3 DNA, CDR3 protein. D genes are given only for firm matches. Expanded clones get a size class; other rows say once, few or many, or leave the size out.

j_gene: TRBJ1-1; v_gene: TRBV6-4; d_gene: TRBD1; abundance: NA; CDR3nt: TGTGCCGTCAAGGGGGCGGGGAGCACTGAAGCTTTCTTT; CDR3aa: CAVKGAGSTEAFF
j_gene: TRBJ1-5; v_gene: TRBV10-3; d_gene: TRBD1; abundance: NA; CDR3nt: TGTGCCATCAGTGTGACAGGGCAGAGCAATCAGCCCCAGCATTTT; CDR3aa: CAISVTGQSNQPQHF
j_gene: TRBJ1-3; v_gene: TRBV5-1; d_gene: TRBD1; abundance: NA; CDR3nt: TGCGCCAGCAGCGCACATTTACCGGGACAGGCTGGAAACACCATATATTTT; CDR3aa: CASSAHLPGQAGNTIYF
j_gene: TRBJ2-7; v_gene: TRBV30; d_gene: TRBD1; abundance: NA; CDR3nt: TGTGCCTGGAGTGAGGGACAGGGAAGGCTCTACTTC; CDR3aa: CAWSEGQGRLYF
j_gene: TRBJ2-2; v_gene: TRBV2; d_gene: TRBD1; abundance: NA; CDR3nt: TGTGCCAGCGCCCTAAGGACAGGTCTAAGTGGGGAGCTGTTTTTT; CDR3aa: CASALRTGLSGELFF
j_gene: TRBJ2-3; v_gene: TRBV9; d_gene: TRBD1; abundance: once; CDR3nt: TGTGCCAGCAGCCCCCGGGGACAGGGGAGCGATACGCAGTATTTT; CDR3aa: CASSPRGQGSDTQYF
j_gene: TRBJ2-1; v_gene: TRBV3-1/TRBV3-2; d_gene: TRBD2; abundance: few; CDR3nt: TGTGCCAGCAGCCCGACAGTTGGGCGGGGGTACTCCTACAATGAGCAGTTCTTC; CDR3aa: CASSPTVGRGYSYNEQFF
j_gene: TRBJ2-7; v_gene: TRBV6-6; d_gene: TRBD1; abundance: once; CDR3nt: TGTGCCAGCAGTTATGGACAGGGAACCTACGAGCAGTACTTC; CDR3aa: CASSYGQGTYEQYF
j_gene: TRBJ1-2; v_gene: TRBV12-3/TRBV12-4; d_gene: NA; abundance: NA; CDR3nt: TGTGCCAGCAGTTTACTATCAGGGTATGGCTACACCTTC; CDR3aa: CASSLLSGYGYTF
j_gene: TRBJ1-5; v_gene: TRBV3-1/TRBV3-2; d_gene: NA; abundance: NA; CDR3nt: TGTGCCAGCAGCCAAGGGGACTCGGGGAATCAGCCCCAGCATTTT; CDR3aa: CASSQGDSGNQPQHF
j_gene: TRBJ1-2; v_gene: TRBV3-1/TRBV3-2; d_gene: NA; abundance: NA; CDR3nt: TGTGCCAGCAGCCAAGGGGAGTTCTATGGCTACACCTTC; CDR3aa: CASSQGEFYGYTF